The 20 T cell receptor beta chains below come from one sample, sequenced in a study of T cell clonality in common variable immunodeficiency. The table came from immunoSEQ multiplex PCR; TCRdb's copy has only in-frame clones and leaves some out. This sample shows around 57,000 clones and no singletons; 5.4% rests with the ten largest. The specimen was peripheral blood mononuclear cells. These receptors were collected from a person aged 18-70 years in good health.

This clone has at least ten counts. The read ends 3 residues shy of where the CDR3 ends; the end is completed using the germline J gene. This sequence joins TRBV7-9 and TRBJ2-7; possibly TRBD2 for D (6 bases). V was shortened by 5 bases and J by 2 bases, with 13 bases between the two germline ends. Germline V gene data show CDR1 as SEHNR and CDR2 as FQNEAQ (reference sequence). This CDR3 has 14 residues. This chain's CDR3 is CASSPPTGAYEQYF. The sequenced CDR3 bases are TGTGCCAGCAGCCCACCGACGGGGGCCTACGAG. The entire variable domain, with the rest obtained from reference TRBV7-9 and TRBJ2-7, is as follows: DTGVSQNPRHKITKRGQNVTFRCDPISEHNRLYWYRQTLGQGPEFLTYFQNEAQLEKSRLLSDRFSAERPKGSFSTLEIQRTEQGDSAMYLCASSPPTGAYEQYFGPGTRLTVT.

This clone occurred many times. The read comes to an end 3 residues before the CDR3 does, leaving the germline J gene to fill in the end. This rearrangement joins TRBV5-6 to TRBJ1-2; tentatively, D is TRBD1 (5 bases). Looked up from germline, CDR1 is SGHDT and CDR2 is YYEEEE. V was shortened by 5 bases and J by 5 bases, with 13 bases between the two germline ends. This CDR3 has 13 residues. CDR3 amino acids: CASRAGRKYGYTF. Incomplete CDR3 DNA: TGTGCCAGCAGGGCGGGGCGCAAATATGGC.

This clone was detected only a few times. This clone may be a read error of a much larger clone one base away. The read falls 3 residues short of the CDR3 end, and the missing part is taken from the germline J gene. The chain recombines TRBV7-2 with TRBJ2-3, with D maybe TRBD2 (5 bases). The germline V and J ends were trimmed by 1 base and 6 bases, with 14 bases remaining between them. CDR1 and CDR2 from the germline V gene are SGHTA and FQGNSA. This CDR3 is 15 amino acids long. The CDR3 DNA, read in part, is TGTGCCAGCAGCTTAGTTCCGGGGTCCAGGGATACG. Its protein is CASSLVPGSRDT. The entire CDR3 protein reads CASSLVPGSRDTQYF.

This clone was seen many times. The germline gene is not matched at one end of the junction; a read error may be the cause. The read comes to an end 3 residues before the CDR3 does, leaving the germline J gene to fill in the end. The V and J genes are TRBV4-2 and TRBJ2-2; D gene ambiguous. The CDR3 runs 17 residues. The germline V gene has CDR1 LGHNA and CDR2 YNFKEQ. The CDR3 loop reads CASSHHFRVKDTGELFF. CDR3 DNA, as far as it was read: TGCGCCAGCAGCCATCATTTCCGGGTCAAAGACACCGGGGAG.

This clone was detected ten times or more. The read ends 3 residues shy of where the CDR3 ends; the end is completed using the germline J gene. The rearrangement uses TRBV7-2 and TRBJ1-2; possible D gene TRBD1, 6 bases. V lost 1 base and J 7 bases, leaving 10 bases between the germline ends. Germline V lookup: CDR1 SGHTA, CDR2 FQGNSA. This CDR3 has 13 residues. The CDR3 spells CASSLDREPGYTF. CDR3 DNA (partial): TGTGCCAGCAGCTTAGACAGGGAGCCTGGC.

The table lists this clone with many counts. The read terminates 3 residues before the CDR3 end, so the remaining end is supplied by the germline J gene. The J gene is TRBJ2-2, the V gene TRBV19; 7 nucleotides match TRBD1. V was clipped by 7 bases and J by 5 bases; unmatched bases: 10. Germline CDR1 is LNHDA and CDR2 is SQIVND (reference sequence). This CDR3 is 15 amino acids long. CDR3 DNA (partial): TGTGCCAGTACTTCGTGGGACAGATTAACCGGGGAG. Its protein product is CASTSWDRLTGE. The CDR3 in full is CASTSWDRLTGELFF.

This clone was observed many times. CDR3 loop: CASRTRDFNTGELFF. The CDR3 bases that were read are TGTGCCAGCAGAACCCGGGACTTCAACACCGGGGAG. The chain combines TRBV5-6 with TRBJ2-2, with a weak D call TRBD2 (6 bases). The read terminates 3 residues ahead of where the CDR3 ends, so the germline J gene completes it. From germline, CDR1 is SGHDT and CDR2 YYEEEE. The CDR3 consists of 15 residues. The V and J ends lost 5 bases and 2 bases respectively, with 13 bases between them. The variable domain in full, completed from reference TRBV5-6 and TRBJ2-2, reads DAGVTQSPTHLIKTRGQQVTLRCSPKSGHDTVSWYQQALGQGPQFIFQYYEEEERQRGNFPDRFSGHQFPNYSSELNVNALLLGDSALYLCASRTRDFNTGELFFGEGSRLTVL.

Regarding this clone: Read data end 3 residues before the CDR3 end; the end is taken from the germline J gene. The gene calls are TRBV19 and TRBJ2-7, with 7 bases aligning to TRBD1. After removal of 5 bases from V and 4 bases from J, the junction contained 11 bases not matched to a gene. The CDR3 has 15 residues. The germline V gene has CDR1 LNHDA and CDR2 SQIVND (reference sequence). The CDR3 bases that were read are TGTGCCAGTAGTCGAAAGGGACAGAAGGAATACGAG. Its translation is CASSRKGQKEYE. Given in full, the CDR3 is CASSRKGQKEYEQYF.

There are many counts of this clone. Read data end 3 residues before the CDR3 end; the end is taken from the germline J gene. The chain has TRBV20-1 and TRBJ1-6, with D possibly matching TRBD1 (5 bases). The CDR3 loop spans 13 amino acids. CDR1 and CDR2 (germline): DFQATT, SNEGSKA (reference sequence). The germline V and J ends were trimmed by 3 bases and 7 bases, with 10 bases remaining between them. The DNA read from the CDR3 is TGCAGTGCTAGGAGACAGCCAAATTCACCC. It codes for CSARRQPNSP. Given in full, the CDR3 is CSARRQPNSPLHF.

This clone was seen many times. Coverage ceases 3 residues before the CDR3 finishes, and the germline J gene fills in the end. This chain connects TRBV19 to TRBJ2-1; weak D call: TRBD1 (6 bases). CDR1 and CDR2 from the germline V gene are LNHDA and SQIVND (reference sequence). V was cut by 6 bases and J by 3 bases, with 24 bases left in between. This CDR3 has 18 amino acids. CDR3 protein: CASRGAGVDSGLYNEQFF. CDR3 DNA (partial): TGTGCCAGTAGGGGGGCAGGGGTTGACTCCGGACTCTACAATGAG.

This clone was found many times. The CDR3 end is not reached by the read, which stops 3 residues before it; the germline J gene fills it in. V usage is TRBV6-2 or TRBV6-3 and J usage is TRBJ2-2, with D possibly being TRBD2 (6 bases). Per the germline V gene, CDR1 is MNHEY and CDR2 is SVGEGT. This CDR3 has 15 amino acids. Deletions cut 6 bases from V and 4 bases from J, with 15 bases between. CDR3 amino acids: CASSYRGTFTGELFF. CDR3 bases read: TGTGCCAGCAGCTACCGAGGGACTTTCACCGGGGAG.

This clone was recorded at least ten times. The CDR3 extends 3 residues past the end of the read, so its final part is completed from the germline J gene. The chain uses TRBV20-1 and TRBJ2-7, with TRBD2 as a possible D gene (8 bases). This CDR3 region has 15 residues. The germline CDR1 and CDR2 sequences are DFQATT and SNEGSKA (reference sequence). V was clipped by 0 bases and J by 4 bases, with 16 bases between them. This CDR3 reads CSAREPGGGIYEQYF. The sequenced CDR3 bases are TGCAGTGCTAGAGAGCCGGGAGGGGGCATTTACGAG.

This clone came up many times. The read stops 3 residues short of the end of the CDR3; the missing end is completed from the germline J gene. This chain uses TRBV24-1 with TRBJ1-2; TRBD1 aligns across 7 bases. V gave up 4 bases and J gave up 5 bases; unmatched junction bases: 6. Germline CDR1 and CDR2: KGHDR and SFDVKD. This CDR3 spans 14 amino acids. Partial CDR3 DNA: TGTGCCACCAGTGAAACAGGGGATAGTTATGGC. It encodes CATSETGDSYG. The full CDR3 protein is CATSETGDSYGYTF.

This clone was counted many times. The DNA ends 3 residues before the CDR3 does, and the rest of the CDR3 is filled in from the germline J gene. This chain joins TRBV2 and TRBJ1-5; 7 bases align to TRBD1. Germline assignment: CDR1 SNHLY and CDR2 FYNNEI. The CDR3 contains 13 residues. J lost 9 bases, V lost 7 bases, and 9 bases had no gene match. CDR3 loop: CASMQQGFWPQHF. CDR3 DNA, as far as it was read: TGTGCCAGCATGCAACAGGGGTTTTGGCCC.

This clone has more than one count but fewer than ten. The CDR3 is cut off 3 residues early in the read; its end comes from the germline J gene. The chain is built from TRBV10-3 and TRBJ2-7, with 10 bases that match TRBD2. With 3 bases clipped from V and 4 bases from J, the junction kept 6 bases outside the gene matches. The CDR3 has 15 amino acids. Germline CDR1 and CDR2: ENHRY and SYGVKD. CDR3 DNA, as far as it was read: TGTGCCATCAGTGATGGGATTAGCGGGAGGTACGAG. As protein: CAISDGISGRYE. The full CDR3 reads CAISDGISGRYEQYF.

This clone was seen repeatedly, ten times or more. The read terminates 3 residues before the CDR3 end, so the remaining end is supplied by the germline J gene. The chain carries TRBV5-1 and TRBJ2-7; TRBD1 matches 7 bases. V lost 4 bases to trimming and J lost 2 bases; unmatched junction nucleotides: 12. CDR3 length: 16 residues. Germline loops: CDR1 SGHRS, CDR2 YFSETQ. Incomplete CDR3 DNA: TGCGCCAGCAGCGCCCGCAGGGGGTGGAATACCTACGAG. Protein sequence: CASSARRGWNTYE. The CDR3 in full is CASSARRGWNTYEQYF.

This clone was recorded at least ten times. CDR3 bases read: TGCGCCAGCAGCCAAGGGGGGACACTGAACACTGAA. Translated: CASSQGGTLNTE. Given in full, the CDR3 is CASSQGGTLNTEAFF. The rearrangement uses TRBV4-1 and TRBJ1-1; the D gene is possibly TRBD1 (6 bases). Read sequence stops 3 residues before the CDR3 end, and the germline J gene provides the missing end. The CDR3 spans 15 residues. Germline V gives CDR1 MGHRA, CDR2 YSYEKL. V lost 1 base and J 0 bases, leaving 9 bases between the germline ends.

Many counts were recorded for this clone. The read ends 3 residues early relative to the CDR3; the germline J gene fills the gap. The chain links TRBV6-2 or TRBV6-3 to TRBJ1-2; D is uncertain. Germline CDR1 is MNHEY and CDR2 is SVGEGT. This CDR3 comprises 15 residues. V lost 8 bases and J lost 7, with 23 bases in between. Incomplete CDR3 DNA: TGTGCCAGCGCTGACACGGAGGCCCGGCGGGGTGGC. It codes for CASADTEARRGG. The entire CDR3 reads CASADTEARRGGYTF.

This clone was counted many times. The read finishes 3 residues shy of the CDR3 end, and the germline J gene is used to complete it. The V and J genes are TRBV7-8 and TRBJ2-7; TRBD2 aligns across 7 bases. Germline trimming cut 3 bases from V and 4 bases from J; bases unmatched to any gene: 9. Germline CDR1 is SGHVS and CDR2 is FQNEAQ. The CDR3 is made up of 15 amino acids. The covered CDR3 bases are TGTGCCAGCAGCTTCGAGGGCGGGAGTGCATACGAG. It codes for CASSFEGGSAYE. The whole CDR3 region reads CASSFEGGSAYEQYF.

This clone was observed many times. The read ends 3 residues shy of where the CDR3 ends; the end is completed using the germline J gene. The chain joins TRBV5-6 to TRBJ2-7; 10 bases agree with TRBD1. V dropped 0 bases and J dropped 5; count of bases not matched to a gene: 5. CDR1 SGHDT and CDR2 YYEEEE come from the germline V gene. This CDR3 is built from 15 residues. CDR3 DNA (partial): TGTGCCAGCAGCTTGGTGGGGACAGGGGCCAACGAG. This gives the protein CASSLVGTGANE. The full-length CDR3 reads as CASSLVGTGANEQYF.